The following is a T cell receptor beta chain sequence with its context. Trimming cost V 3 bases and J 9 bases, with 21 bases left between them. The CDR3 extends over 16 amino acids. The germline V gene encodes CDR1 LNHDA and CDR2 SQIVND (reference sequence). The data originate from a study of cytomegalovirus exposure and HLA in healthy donors. PCR employed 60 Vbeta and 13 Jbeta primers. This table comes from immunoSEQ multiplex PCR, and its TCRdb copy is limited to in-frame clones, with some not included. The repertoire holds 150,000 to 200,000 clones, less than 90% seen once, with roughly 1.8% in the top ten.

The sequenced sample consisted of PBMCs. This sequence was found in a woman between 18 and 29 years old in good health and CMV-seronegative. This chain links TRBV19 with TRBJ2-4; weak D call: TRBD1 (5 bases). This CDR3 reads CASSIATRGLVSIQYF. In nucleotides, the CDR3 is TGTGCCAGTAGTATTGCGACAAGGGGTCTGGTATCCATTCAGTACTTC.